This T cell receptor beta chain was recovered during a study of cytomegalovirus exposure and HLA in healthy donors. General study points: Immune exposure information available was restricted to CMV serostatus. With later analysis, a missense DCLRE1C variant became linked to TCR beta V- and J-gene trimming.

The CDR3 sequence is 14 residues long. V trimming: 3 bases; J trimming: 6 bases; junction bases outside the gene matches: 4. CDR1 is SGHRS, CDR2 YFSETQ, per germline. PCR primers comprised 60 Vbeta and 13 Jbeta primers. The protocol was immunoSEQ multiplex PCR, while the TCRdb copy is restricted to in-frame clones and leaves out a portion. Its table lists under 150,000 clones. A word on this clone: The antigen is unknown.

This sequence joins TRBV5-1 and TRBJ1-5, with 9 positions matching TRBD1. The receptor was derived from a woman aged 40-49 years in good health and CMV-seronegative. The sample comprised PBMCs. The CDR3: CASSSTGGFQPQHF. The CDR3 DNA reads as TGCGCCAGCAGCTCCACAGGGGGCTTTCAGCCCCAGCATTTT.